This record concerns one T cell receptor beta chain sequence. Germline CDR1 and CDR2: LGHDT and YNNKEL (reference sequence). The CDR3 consists of 15 residues. V lost 5 bases, J lost 5 bases, and 11 bases stayed unmatched. The data derive from a study of blood T cell repertoires in COVID-19. Study at large: In each case, the material was cDNA or gDNA derived from T cells, B-cell-depleted T cells, or PBMCs.

Measured with immunoSEQ multiplex PCR; TCRdb has only the in-frame clones, and not every one. The sample lists roughly 30,000 clones; around 87% were seen once. The TCR sequence derives from a human donor in a cohort sampled during active COVID-19. The rearrangement uses TRBV3-1 (or the pseudogene TRBV3-2) and TRBJ2-7; 8 bases match TRBD1. Sequencing input: peripheral blood. The CDR3 DNA sequence: TGTGCCAGCAGCAAAACCGGACAGGGTAGGAACGAGCAGTACTTC. Amino acids: CASSKTGQGRNEQYF.